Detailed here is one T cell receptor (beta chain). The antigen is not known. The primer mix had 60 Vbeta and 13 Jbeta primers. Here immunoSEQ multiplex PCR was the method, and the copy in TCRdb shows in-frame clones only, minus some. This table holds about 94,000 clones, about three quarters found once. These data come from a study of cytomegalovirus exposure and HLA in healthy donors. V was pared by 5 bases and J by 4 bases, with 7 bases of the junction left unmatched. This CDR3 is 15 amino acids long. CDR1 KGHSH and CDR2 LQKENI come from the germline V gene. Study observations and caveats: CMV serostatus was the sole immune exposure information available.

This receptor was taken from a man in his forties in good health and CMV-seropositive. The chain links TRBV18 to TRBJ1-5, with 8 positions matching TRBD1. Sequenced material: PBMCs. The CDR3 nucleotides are TGTGCCAGCTCAACCCCCGGGACAGGTAATCAGCCCCAGCATTTT. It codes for CASSTPGTGNQPQHF.